Reported below is one T cell receptor beta chain. Its antigen is undetermined. Total RNA amounts of at least 6 micrograms were extracted per sample. Next came a second PCR, run for about 7 to 11 cycles, which used a sample-barcoded 5' primer along with a J-beta primer mix. Every cDNA was tagged by a template-switch adaptor with 12 random nucleotides. TCRdb re-called the 5' RACE reads with MiXCR, one entry per CDR3 protein. Among hundreds of thousands of distinct CDR3 sequences listed, around 28% were seen once. Germline V gene data show CDR1 as SGHAT and CDR2 as FQDESV (reference sequence). V lost 2 bases and J lost 1; bases outside the gene matches: 9. This CDR3 is built from 18 residues. The sample originates from a study of blood T cells in healthy people across ages. Study-level points and caveats: Older age went with lower TCR beta diversity per million T cells, in a roughly linear way. A greater number of naive CD4+ cells and higher diversity distinguished long-lived donors from aged donors.

Input material: blood. The clonotype comes from a woman of 80 years or more in good health. The rearrangement links TRBV11-1 to TRBJ2-1, with TRBD1 matching over 9 bases. The CDR3, as DNA: TGTGCCAGCAGCTTAAGGGCCTTGACAGGGGGATCCTACAATGAGCAGTTCTTC. Protein product: CASSLRALTGGSYNEQFF.